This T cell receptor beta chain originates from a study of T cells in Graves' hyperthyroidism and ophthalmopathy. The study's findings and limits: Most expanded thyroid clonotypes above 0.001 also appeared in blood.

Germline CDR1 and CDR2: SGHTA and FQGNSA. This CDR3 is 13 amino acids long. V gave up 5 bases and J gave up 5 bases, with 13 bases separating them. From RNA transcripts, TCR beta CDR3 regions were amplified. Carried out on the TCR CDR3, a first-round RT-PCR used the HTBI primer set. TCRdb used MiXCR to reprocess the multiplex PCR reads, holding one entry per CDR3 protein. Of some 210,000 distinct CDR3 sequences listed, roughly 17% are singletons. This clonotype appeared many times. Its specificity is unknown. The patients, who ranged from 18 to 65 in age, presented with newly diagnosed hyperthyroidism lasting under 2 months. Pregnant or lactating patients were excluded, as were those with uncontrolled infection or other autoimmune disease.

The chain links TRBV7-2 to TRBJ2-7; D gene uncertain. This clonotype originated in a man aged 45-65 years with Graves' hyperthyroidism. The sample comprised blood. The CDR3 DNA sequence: TGTGCCAGCAGCCTCTCCCGTAGGGACGAGCAGTACTTC. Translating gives CASSLSRRDEQYF.